The TCR beta chain under discussion was sequenced for a study of shared clonotypes between healthy human individuals. About the study: A couple of female and a few male donors aged 18 to 49 were enrolled. Study-level points and caveats: When naive CD4 clonotypes were compared across a handful of donors, 4% to 5.5% were shared.

TCRdb keeps only in-frame clones here, not all; method: immunoSEQ multiplex PCR. The top ten hold about 10% of the sample, which has some 360,000 clones, 70% to 75% seen once. CDR3 length: 15 residues. Germline V gives CDR1 MNHEY, CDR2 SMNVEV (reference sequence). Trimming took off 7 bases at V and 0 bases at J, with 10 bases between the two ends. This clone was detected once. Its specificity is unknown. Material: memory CD4+ T cells sorted from blood. Subset specified: CD45RA-negative fraction. The chain combines TRBV27 with TRBJ2-6, with D unresolved. This receptor was identified in a man under 40 in good health. CDR3 amino acids: CASTLMGSGANVLTF. CDR3 nucleotide sequence: TGTGCCAGCACCCTCATGGGCTCTGGGGCCAACGTCCTGACTTTC.